Each of the 31 T cell receptor beta chains below was sequenced from the same sample in a study of CD8+ T cells in alopecia areata. It was cDNA, reverse transcribed from extracted RNA, that served as the sequencing template. The data were produced by immunoSEQ multiplex PCR, yet TCRdb's version contains in-frame clones alone and is incomplete. In the table there are about 200,000 clones, roughly 64% of which are singletons. The treatment was: oral pan-JAK inhibitor, 5-10 mg twice daily. The sequencing here drew on CD4+ T cells sorted from blood, taken at week 4, from a patient treated with tofacitinib. The receptor set was obtained from a human donor with alopecia areata.

About this clone: Different DNA sequences within this sample yield the same CDR3. This chain connects TRBV11-2 to TRBJ2-3, with 11 bases that match TRBD2. J gave up 4 bases and V 3 bases, and 3 bases lay outside the gene matches. Germline-derived CDR1 and CDR2 are SGHAT and FQNNGV. CDR3 length: 15 residues. The chain's CDR3 is CASSFSGGAADTQYF. CDR3 sequence (DNA): TGTGCCAGCAGCTTTAGCGGGGGGGCCGCAGATACGCAGTATTTT.

The chain links TRBV6-5 to TRBJ1-2, with TRBD1 as a possible D gene (5 bases). The CDR3 is 14 amino acids. From germline, CDR1 is MNHEY and CDR2 SVGAGI. V gave up 5 bases and J gave up 3 bases, with 13 bases separating them. CDR3 nucleotides: TGTGCCAGCAGTCCAACACAGGAATACTATGGCTACACCTTC. Its translation: CASSPTQEYYGYTF.

The CDR3 reads CASSQDRLRGLPYEQYF. CDR3 nucleotides: TGCGCCAGCAGCCAAGATCGGTTGCGGGGGTTGCCCTACGAGCAGTACTTC. This sequence joins TRBV4-3 and TRBJ2-7, with 7 bases matching TRBD2. This CDR3 has 17 amino acids. The trim removed 0 bases at V and 2 bases at J, leaving 10 bases unmatched. Looked up from germline, CDR1 is LGHNA and CDR2 is YSLEER.

This clone was found a few times. The chain has TRBV30 and TRBJ1-2; no reliable D call. The CDR3 contains 11 residues. The germline V and J ends were trimmed by 3 bases and 4 bases, with 6 bases remaining between them. Germline V gene sequence: CDR1 GTSNPN, CDR2 SVGIG (reference sequence). In DNA, the CDR3 is TGTGCCTGGAGCCCGCTCTATGGCTACACCTTC. This encodes CAWSPLYGYTF.

The CDR3 sequence is CAWNPGVYNSPLHF. The CDR3 nucleotides read TGTGCCTGGAATCCCGGGGTCTATAATTCACCCCTCCACTTT. The genes are TRBV30 and TRBJ1-6; no reliable D call. V lost 4 bases and J 3 bases, leaving 10 bases between the germline ends. The germline gives CDR1 GTSNPN, CDR2 SVGIG (reference sequence). The CDR3 contains 14 residues.

This clone was observed a handful of times. The V gene is TRBV7-2, the J gene TRBJ1-4; a possible D gene is TRBD1 (6 bases). This CDR3 has 15 amino acids. CDR1 SGHTA and CDR2 FQGNSA come from the germline V gene. V lost 1 base and J lost 8, with 14 bases in between. The CDR3: CASSLDPARGEKLFF. In DNA form, the CDR3 reads TGTGCCAGCAGCTTAGATCCCGCGAGGGGGGAAAAACTGTTTTTT.

This clone was detected a few times. The V call is TRBV5-1, the J call TRBJ1-6; a possible D gene is TRBD1 (5 bases). This CDR3 comprises 15 residues. V gave up 4 bases and J gave up 7 bases, with 15 bases separating them. Germline assignment: CDR1 SGHRS and CDR2 YFSETQ. CDR3 sequence: CASSLRGDGNSPLHF. The CDR3 bases are TGCGCCAGCAGCCTCCGAGGGGATGGGAATTCACCCCTCCACTTT.

This chain connects TRBV18 to TRBJ1-3; tentatively, D is TRBD1 (6 bases). Germline-derived CDR1 and CDR2 are KGHSH and LQKENI. The CDR3 has 15 residues. Trimming shortened V by 2 bases and J by 7 bases, and 15 bases separated the two germline ends. CDR3 sequence reads: CASSPSTGGQNTIYF. The CDR3 region has the DNA TGTGCCAGCTCACCATCAACCGGGGGGCAGAACACCATATATTTT.

The gene calls are TRBV7-8 and TRBJ1-1; 7 positions agree with TRBD1. There are 15 residues in the CDR3. V lost 1 base and J lost 0; bases outside the gene matches: 2. CDR1 and CDR2 (germline): SGHVS, FQNEAQ. In DNA, the CDR3 is TGTGCCAGCAGCTTAGGAGGGGGCATGAACACTGAAGCTTTCTTT. Translated: CASSLGGGMNTEAFF.

The rearrangement uses TRBV5-1 and TRBJ1-2; 7 bases align to TRBD1. With 4 bases clipped from V and 4 bases from J, the junction kept 10 bases outside the gene matches. The germline V gene encodes CDR1 SGHRS and CDR2 YFSETQ. The CDR3 runs to 15 residues. CDR3 DNA sequence: TGCGCCAGCAGCCCTGGACAGGTGAACGTCTATGGCTACACCTTC. It yields the protein CASSPGQVNVYGYTF.

The chain is built from TRBV29-1 and TRBJ1-2, with a tentative D call TRBD1 (5 bases). The CDR3 sequence is 13 residues long. Per germline, CDR1 SQVTM and CDR2 ANQGSEA. Trimming cost V 4 bases and J 2 bases, with 11 bases left between them. In DNA form, the CDR3 reads TGCAGCGTTGCCGACAGTATCAACTATGGCTACACCTTC. Translating it yields CSVADSINYGYTF.

This clone was seen at least ten times. The chain is built from TRBV7-2 and TRBJ2-7, with D perhaps matching TRBD1 (6 bases). The V and J ends lost 5 bases and 2 bases respectively, with 10 bases between them. The germline CDR1 and CDR2 sequences are SGHTA and FQGNSA. The CDR3 has 13 residues. CDR3 sequence: CASSQSGAYEQYF. The DNA of the CDR3 is TGTGCCAGCAGCCAATCAGGGGCCTACGAGCAGTACTTC.

This rearrangement joins TRBV5-4 to TRBJ1-2, with D perhaps TRBD1 (5 bases). The germline V gene has CDR1 SGHNT and CDR2 YYREEE (reference sequence). The V gene lost 4 bases and the J gene lost 2 bases, with 9 bases spanning the gap. The CDR3 consists of 13 residues. DNA of the CDR3: TGTGCCAGCAGCCCGGACAAAAACTATGGCTACACCTTC. Protein: CASSPDKNYGYTF. The full variable domain, with the rest looked up from reference TRBV5-4 and TRBJ1-2, is ETGVTQSPTHLIKTRGQQVTLRCSSQSGHNTVSWYQQALGQGPQFIFQYYREEENGRGNFPPRFSGLQFPNYSSELNVNALELDDSALYLCASSPDKNYGYTFGSGTRLTVV.

As regards this clone: Other DNA sequences within the sample encode an identical CDR3. The rearrangement joins TRBV29-1 to TRBJ1-1, with D perhaps TRBD1 (5 bases). V lost 8 bases to trimming and J lost 1 base, with 14 bases between them. The CDR3 has 13 residues. Germline CDR1 reads SQVTM; CDR2 reads ANQGSEA. CDR3 sequence reads: CSSRRGRNTEAFF. CDR3 DNA: TGCAGCTCCCGGCGGGGGAGGAACACTGAAGCTTTCTTT. Full variable domain (remainder filled in from reference TRBV29-1 and TRBJ1-1): SAVISQKPSRDICQRGTSLTIQCQVDSQVTMMFWYRQQPGQSLTLIATANQGSEATYESGFVIDKFPISRPNLTFSTLTVSNMSPEDSSIYLCSSRRGRNTEAFFGQGTRLTVV.

The chain combines TRBV2 with TRBJ2-3; D is unresolved. V was clipped by 5 bases and J by 1 base, with 13 bases between them. The CDR3 sequence is 15 residues long. Germline V gives CDR1 SNHLY, CDR2 FYNNEI. As DNA, the CDR3 is TGTGCCAGCAGTCAATACTGGAAAGGCACAGATACGCAGTATTTT. Translation gives CASSQYWKGTDTQYF.

This chain connects TRBV9 to TRBJ2-1; D gene ambiguous. Trimming left V 1 base short and J 10 bases short, with 9 bases between. Germline V CDR1 and CDR2: SGDLS, YYNGEE. This CDR3 spans 12 amino acids. CDR3 loop: CASSVSSPEQFF. The CDR3 region has the DNA TGTGCCAGCAGCGTAAGCAGCCCAGAGCAGTTCTTC.

The chain couples TRBV4-1 to TRBJ2-7; TRBD1 agrees at 9 bases. CDR1 MGHRA and CDR2 YSYEKL come from the germline V gene. This CDR3 region has 17 residues. J was trimmed by 6 bases and V by 5 bases; bases with no gene match: 17. The CDR3 spells CASSEGFLGTGNSEQYF. CDR3 bases: TGCGCCAGCAGCGAAGGCTTTCTCGGGACAGGGAATAGCGAGCAGTACTTC.

The V call is TRBV10-3, the J call TRBJ2-3, with unresolved D. Germline CDR1 reads ENHRY; CDR2 reads SYGVKD. Trimming stripped 6 bases from V and 4 bases from J, with 20 bases between. The CDR3 covers 16 residues. CDR3 sequence reads: CAISRFVSTSADTQYF. In DNA, the CDR3 is TGTGCCATCAGCCGCTTCGTGTCAACGTCGGCAGATACGCAGTATTTT.

The V call is TRBV7-2, the J call TRBJ2-6, with D unresolved. CDR1 and CDR2 (germline): SGHTA, FQGNSA. The CDR3 is made up of 15 amino acids. V gave up 5 bases and J gave up 0 bases, with 8 bases separating them. The CDR3 sequence: CASSPHLSGANVLTF. The DNA of the CDR3 is TGTGCCAGCAGCCCCCACCTCTCTGGGGCCAACGTCCTGACTTTC. Full variable domain (rest looked up from reference TRBV7-2 and TRBJ2-6): GAGVSQSPSNKVTEKGKDVELRCDPISGHTALYWYRQSLGQGLEFLIYFQGNSAPDKSGLPSDRFSAERTGGSVSTLTIQRTQQEDSAVYLCASSPHLSGANVLTFGAGSRLTVL.

V usage is TRBV5-1 and J usage is TRBJ1-2, with D perhaps matching TRBD1 (5 bases). V shed 2 bases and J shed 5 bases, with 13 bases lying between them. Germline CDR1 SGHRS, CDR2 YFSETQ. This CDR3 spans 14 amino acids. CDR3 DNA: TGCGCCAGCAGCTTCACGGGGCGTTCGTATGGCTACACCTTC. Translation gives CASSFTGRSYGYTF.

This chain links TRBV30 with TRBJ2-5; D possibly corresponds to TRBD2 (5 bases). V shed 4 bases and J shed 4 bases, with 10 bases lying between them. CDR1 is GTSNPN and CDR2 is SVGIG in the germline V gene (reference sequence). The CDR3 has 12 amino acids. For the CDR3, the DNA is TGTGCCTGGAAACTGGCGGGAGAGACCCAGTACTTC. Its translation: CAWKLAGETQYF. Drawing the rest from reference TRBV30 and TRBJ2-5, the complete variable domain is SQTIHQWPATLVQPVGSPLSLECTVEGTSNPNLYWYRQAAGRGLQLLFYSVGIGQISSEVPQNLSASRPQDRQFILSSKKLLLSDSGFYLCAWKLAGETQYFGPGTRLLVL.

This clone has a handful of counts. The chain has TRBV25-1 and TRBJ1-5; 7 bases are a match to TRBD1. The germline gives CDR1 MGHDK, CDR2 SYGVNS. The CDR3 has 15 residues. V shed 5 bases and J 1 base; nucleotides not matched to a gene: 5. CDR3 protein: CASSLGTASNQPQHF. For the CDR3, the DNA is TGTGCCAGCAGTCTCGGGACAGCCAGCAATCAGCCCCAGCATTTT.

This clone was counted only a few times. The rearrangement joins TRBV4-3 to TRBJ1-2; tentative D call: TRBD1 (5 bases). Germline V gene data show CDR1 as LGHNA and CDR2 as YSLEER. V lost 4 bases to trimming and J lost 4 bases, with 13 bases between them. The CDR3 is 14 amino acids. The DNA of the CDR3 is TGCGCCAGCAGCCCGACGACAGTACCCTATGGCTACACCTTC. This encodes CASSPTTVPYGYTF.

This clone is a singleton in its sample. The chain has TRBV30 and TRBJ1-1; D remains ambiguous. The CDR3 covers 11 residues. Per germline, CDR1 GTSNPN and CDR2 SVGIG (reference sequence). V shed 3 bases and J shed 10 bases, with 12 bases lying between them. The CDR3 spells CAWSAGYRAFF. CDR3 DNA sequence: TGTGCCTGGAGCGCAGGATATAGAGCTTTCTTT.

The chain combines TRBV29-1 with TRBJ2-2; 7 bases are a match to TRBD1. Germline V gives CDR1 SQVTM, CDR2 ANQGSEA. The CDR3 contains 14 residues. Trimming cost V 6 bases and J 1 base; bases outside gene matches: 5. CDR3 DNA: TGCAGCGTACCGGACAGGTTGAACACCGGGGAGCTGTTTTTT. Translation: CSVPDRLNTGELFF.

The rearrangement uses TRBV30 and TRBJ2-1, with D perhaps given as TRBD1 or TRBD2 (5 bases each). The CDR3 totals 14 residues. V was shortened by 0 bases and J by 4 bases, with 10 bases between the two germline ends. Germline CDR1 GTSNPN, CDR2 SVGIG (reference sequence). The chain's CDR3 is CAWSVRGAYNEQFF. The CDR3 DNA follows: TGTGCCTGGAGTGTTAGGGGAGCATACAATGAGCAGTTCTTC. Full variable domain (outside the CDR3, taken from reference TRBV30 and TRBJ2-1): SQTIHQWPATLVQPVGSPLSLECTVEGTSNPNLYWYRQAAGRGLQLLFYSVGIGQISSEVPQNLSASRPQDRQFILSSKKLLLSDSGFYLCAWSVRGAYNEQFFGPGTRLTVL.

The J gene is TRBJ2-7, the V gene TRBV6-1, with a possible D match to TRBD1 (5 bases). The germline CDR1 and CDR2 sequences are MNHNS and SASEGT. This CDR3 spans 11 amino acids. V shed 9 bases and J shed 6 bases, with 12 bases lying between them. The CDR3 nucleotides are TGTGCCAGTGCGCTTAGGGGCGAGCAGTACTTC. Translation gives CASALRGEQYF.

The chain joins TRBV27 to TRBJ1-2; D may be TRBD1 (6 bases). CDR1 is MNHEY and CDR2 is SMNVEV in the germline V gene (reference sequence). With 6 bases removed from V and 7 bases from J, the gap between germline ends came to 15 bases. The CDR3 extends over 13 amino acids. The CDR3 nucleotides read TGTGCCAGCAGACCCCCGGACAGTCGTGGCTACACCTTC. Amino acid sequence: CASRPPDSRGYTF.

The chain couples TRBV30 to TRBJ2-5; D not certain. Germline lookup yields CDR1 GTSNPN and CDR2 SVGIG (reference sequence). CDR3 size: 13 residues. The ends were cut back, 0 bases at V and 7 bases at J, with 12 bases in the middle. CDR3 region: CAWSVDGGRTQYF. CDR3 DNA sequence: TGTGCCTGGAGTGTAGACGGTGGGCGGACCCAGTACTTC.

The rearrangement joins TRBV19 to TRBJ1-2, with D perhaps TRBD1 (6 bases). This CDR3 is built from 15 residues. In germline, CDR1 is LNHDA, CDR2 SQIVND (reference sequence). Trimming stripped 6 bases from V and 5 bases from J, with 19 bases between. CDR3 in amino acids: CASSPGEAGDYGYTF. The CDR3 region has the DNA TGTGCCAGTAGCCCAGGGGAGGCCGGCGATTATGGCTACACCTTC.

The rearrangement uses TRBV30 and TRBJ1-6, with D tentatively TRBD1 (5 bases). The CDR3 covers 13 residues. The V and J ends lost 4 bases and 10 bases respectively, with 14 bases between them. Germline V CDR1 and CDR2: GTSNPN, SVGIG (reference sequence). CDR3 sequence reads: CAWTGGYASPLHF. The CDR3 DNA sequence: TGTGCCTGGACCGGGGGGTATGCGTCACCCCTCCACTTT.